This TCR beta chain originates from a study of OX40 agonist ivuxolimab in advanced cancers. The CDR3 runs to 14 residues. Trimming removed 1 base from V and 7 bases from J; junction bases left unmatched: 6. Germline lookup yields CDR1 SGHDT and CDR2 YYEEEE. Sequenced by immunoSEQ multiplex PCR; TCRdb stores in-frame clones only, minus some. The data show 48,000 or so clones, with approximately 91% seen just once and about 7% held by the top ten. The sequencing used CD4+ or CD8+ T cells sorted from blood, collected in a trial of the OX40 agonist ivuxolimab. The sequence came from an adult with an advanced solid tumor such as melanoma, head and neck, liver or kidney cancer. The chain employs TRBV5-6 and TRBJ2-7; 9 bases line up with TRBD1. CDR3 region: CASSLRDRDWEQYV. In nucleotides, the CDR3 is TGTGCCAGCAGCTTGCGGGACAGGGATTGGGAGCAGTACGTC.